A single sample is the source of the 2 T cell receptor beta chains below, sequenced in a study of shared clonotypes between healthy human individuals. Libraries were prepared by immunoSEQ multiplex PCR; TCRdb keeps only in-frame clonotypes and omits some of them. The table includes under 2.5 million clones, roughly 90% detected once. Specimen: naive CD4+ T cells from PBMCs. Documented subset: CD45RA+ positively selected. The receptor set was obtained from a man aged 18 to 35 in good health. Some clones in this sample may be carry-over from other donors' samples.

The CDR3 DNA reads as TGCGCCAGCAGCTGGGGACTACTAGCGGTCACAGATACGCAGTATTTT. The encoded protein is CASSWGLLAVTDTQYF. The chain recombines TRBV5-1 with TRBJ2-3; 8 nucleotides agree with TRBD2. CDR1 is SGHRS and CDR2 is YFSETQ in the germline V gene. The junction had 8 bases not matched to a gene; V was cut back by 3 bases and J by 2 bases. This CDR3 is built from 16 residues. The full variable domain, in which reference TRBV5-1 and TRBJ2-3 provide the parts outside the CDR3, is KAGVTQTPRYLIKTRGQQVTLSCSPISGHRSVSWYQQTPGQGLQFLFEYFSETQRNKGNFPGRFSGRQFSNSRSEMNVSTLELGDSALYLCASSWGLLAVTDTQYFGPGTRLTVL.

A word on this clone: This same CDR3 is encoded by further DNA sequences in the sample. The chain employs TRBV4-2 and TRBJ2-3; 14 bases line up with TRBD2. This CDR3 spans 16 amino acids. V gave up 4 bases and J gave up 3 bases; unmatched junction bases: 3. The germline CDR1 and CDR2 sequences are LGHNA and YNFKEQ. CDR3 loop: CASSPRTSGRTDTQYF. Here the CDR3 DNA reads TGTGCCAGCAGCCCACGGACTAGCGGGAGGACAGATACGCAGTATTTT.